A single sample gave rise to the 24 T cell receptor beta chains below, sequenced in a study of T cells in placental villitis. Using the immunoSEQ v4 bias-controlled multiplex PCR assay, run blinded to group allocation, TCR-beta CDR3 regions were amplified from genomic DNA. The immuneACCESS repertoire file appears here via TCRdb, limited to in-frame rearrangements. These files lack a portion of the clones; in checked studies, under half of the deficit traces to unresolved V genes, and the cause of the others is not known. This sample holds about 6,300 clones; around four fifths were observed only once. The ten largest account for more than 7.5% of the sample. The specimen sequenced was placental tissue containing maternal and fetal cells. These receptors were collected from a human patient with infectious villitis; the placental T cells may come from both mother and fetus.

This chain connects TRBV28 to TRBJ1-3; D is unclear. V was pared by 4 bases and J by 0 bases, with 19 bases between. CDR1 is MDHEN and CDR2 is SYDVKM in the germline V gene. This CDR3 spans 18 amino acids. The CDR3 DNA reads TGTGCCAGCAGTTCCATGGTGGCCCGGGATGCCTCTGGAAACACCATATATTTT. It is translated as CASSSMVARDASGNTIYF.

This clone was recorded only once. The CDR3 sequence: CASSPTSNRDQPQHF. Here the CDR3 DNA reads TGCGCCAGCAGCCCGACATCTAACAGGGACCAGCCCCAGCATTTT. The genes are TRBV4-1 and TRBJ1-5; possibly TRBD1 for D (6 bases). The CDR3 spans 15 residues. V shed 4 bases and J shed 7 bases, with 17 bases lying between them. Germline V lookup: CDR1 MGHRA, CDR2 YSYEKL.

The rearrangement links TRBV3-1 (or the pseudogene TRBV3-2) to TRBJ2-2, with 8 nucleotides matching TRBD1. The germline CDR1 and CDR2 sequences are LGHDT and YNNKEL (reference sequence). Trimming cost V 4 bases and J 1 base; bases outside gene matches: 8. The CDR3 consists of 17 residues. CDR3 in amino acids: CASSLKTGTGNTGELFF. The CDR3, as DNA: TGTGCCAGCAGCCTAAAAACCGGGACAGGGAACACCGGGGAGCTGTTTTTT.

This chain links TRBV7-3 with TRBJ2-1; D is perhaps TRBD2 (7 bases). The V end lost 1 base, the J end lost 6 bases, and 10 bases lay between the germline ends. Germline V lookup: CDR1 SGHTA, CDR2 FQGTGA. CDR3 length: 14 amino acids. The chain's CDR3 is CASSLRGGGNEQFF. The DNA for the CDR3 is TGTGCCAGCAGCTTAAGGGGGGGCGGCAATGAGCAGTTCTTC.

The V gene is TRBV6-5, the J gene TRBJ1-2; D remains unclear. The V end lost 10 bases, the J end lost 4 bases, and 19 bases lay between the germline ends. This CDR3 is 14 amino acids long. Germline V gene data show CDR1 as MNHEY and CDR2 as SVGAGI. CDR3 DNA sequence: TGTGCCATCTCTTCCCTCAGCTACGGCTATGGCTACACCTTC. Protein: CAISSLSYGYGYTF.

For this clone: At one of its ends the junction is not consistent with the germline gene, which may arise from a read error. The V call is TRBV20-1, the J call TRBJ1-2; D unresolved. The CDR3 has 9 residues. Germline V gene data show CDR1 as DFQATT and CDR2 as SNEGSKA (reference sequence). As DNA, the CDR3 is TGCAGTGCTGGAAGAAACGGGGCCTTC. Amino acid sequence: CSAGRNGAF.

A few counts support this clone. The chain combines TRBV6-2 or TRBV6-3 with TRBJ2-5; D is undetermined. From germline, CDR1 is MNHEY and CDR2 SVGEGT. There are 14 residues in the CDR3. V was trimmed by 2 bases and J by 3 bases, leaving 10 bases between them. In nucleotides, the CDR3 is TGTGCCAGCAGTTACATACAGAACGAAGAGACCCAGTACTTC. Translating gives CASSYIQNEETQYF.

A note on this clone: A read error may produce the germline difference seen at one junction end. V is TRBV15 and J is TRBJ1-5; tentative D call: TRBD1 (6 bases). The CDR3 sequence is 16 residues long. CDR1 is LNHNV, CDR2 YYDKDF, per germline (reference sequence). The CDR3 coding sequence is TGTACCACCAGCAGAGGGGGGGCGTATAGCAATCAGCCCCAGCATTTT. Translating it yields CTTSRGGAYSNQPQHF.

This chain uses TRBV25-1 with TRBJ1-1, with 8 bases that match TRBD1. In germline, CDR1 is MGHDK, CDR2 SYGVNS. The CDR3 consists of 11 residues. After removal of 5 bases from V and 11 bases from J, the junction contained 4 bases not matched to a gene. CDR3 amino acids: CASSLQGGAFF. CDR3 sequence (DNA): TGTGCCAGCAGTTTACAGGGGGGGGCTTTCTTT.

This sequence joins TRBV4-1 and TRBJ2-7; D gene uncertain. CDR3 length: 12 amino acids. Germline V gene lookup returns CDR1 MGHRA and CDR2 YSYEKL. Trimming cost V 1 base and J 9 bases, with 10 bases left between them. CDR3 nucleotide sequence: TGCGCCAGCAGCCAAGCTTCTGGTCCGCAGTACTTC. It is translated as CASSQASGPQYF.

This clone was detected only a few times. The chain combines TRBV9 with TRBJ2-5; 7 bases are a match to TRBD2. Looked up from germline, CDR1 is SGDLS and CDR2 is YYNGEE. V lost 4 bases and J lost 4; bases outside the gene matches: 7. The CDR3 is 14 residues long. CDR3 sequence (DNA): TGTGCCAGCAGCCCCCGCGGGGGAGGAGAGACCCAGTACTTC. Translation gives CASSPRGGGETQYF.

V is TRBV5-1 and J is TRBJ2-1; D not resolved. CDR1 and CDR2 from the germline V gene are SGHRS and YFSETQ. The length of the CDR3 is 17 residues. Trimming took 4 bases from V and 2 from J, leaving 19 bases between them. The CDR3 spells CASSPSSSTATYNEQFF. The CDR3 DNA reads TGCGCCAGCAGCCCCTCCTCTTCGACCGCTACCTACAATGAGCAGTTCTTC.

The rearrangement links TRBV27 to TRBJ2-1, with D perhaps assigned TRBD1 or TRBD2 (5 bases each). Germline V lookup: CDR1 MNHEY, CDR2 SMNVEV (reference sequence). V lost 5 bases and J lost 5, with 16 bases in between. CDR3 length equals 15 residues. Here the CDR3 reads CASSPRGLTNNEQFF. The CDR3 region has the DNA TGTGCCAGCAGTCCCCGGGGCCTGACGAACAATGAGCAGTTCTTC.

The CDR3 protein is CASSIYQTNTEAFF. The CDR3 DNA sequence: TGTGCCAGCAGTATCTATCAAACTAACACTGAAGCTTTCTTT. V usage is TRBV28 and J usage is TRBJ1-1; D gene ambiguous. CDR3 size: 14 residues. Germline loops: CDR1 MDHEN, CDR2 SYDVKM. The V end was cut by 5 bases, the J end by 2 bases, with 12 bases between. The complete variable domain, with remaining parts taken from reference TRBV28 and TRBJ1-1, reads DVKVTQSSRYLVKRTGEKVFLECVQDMDHENMFWYRQDPGLGLRLIYFSYDVKMKEKGDIPEGYSVSREKKERFSLILESASTNQTSMYLCASSIYQTNTEAFFGQGTRLTVV.

The rearrangement links TRBV15 to TRBJ1-1, with TRBD1 matching over 8 bases. The CDR3 sequence is 15 residues long. J was trimmed by 4 bases and V by 1 base; bases with no gene match: 5. CDR1 and CDR2 from the germline V gene are LNHNV and YYDKDF (reference sequence). This CDR3 reads CATSRGTGISTEAFF. CDR3 nucleotides: TGTGCCACCAGCAGAGGGACAGGGATCTCCACTGAAGCTTTCTTT.

The V call is TRBV27, the J call TRBJ2-3; D is undetermined. Germline V gene sequence: CDR1 MNHEY, CDR2 SMNVEV (reference sequence). The V and J ends lost 8 bases and 2 bases respectively, with 14 bases between them. There are 14 residues in the CDR3. The CDR3 coding sequence is TGTGCCAGCTCCGAGGCGCGCGACACAGATACGCAGTATTTT. This encodes CASSEARDTDTQYF.

V and J are TRBV4-1 and TRBJ1-1; no clear D gene. Germline CDR1 reads MGHRA; CDR2 reads YSYEKL. The CDR3 consists of 13 residues. Trimming took off 1 base at V and 5 bases at J, with 8 bases between the two ends. CDR3 DNA: TGCGCCAGCAGCCAAGGATACCCGACTGAAGCTTTCTTT. Translation: CASSQGYPTEAFF.

The rearrangement uses TRBV12-3 or TRBV12-4 and TRBJ2-7, with D tentatively TRBD1 (6 bases). Trimming stripped 5 bases from V and 4 bases from J, with 9 bases between. The CDR3 extends over 12 amino acids. The CDR3 DNA reads TGTGCCAGCAGTGCACAGGGTTACGAGCAGTACTTC. Residues: CASSAQGYEQYF.

This clone was found a few times. This specimen includes other DNA sequences encoding the same CDR3. This chain connects TRBV27 to TRBJ2-7; D tentatively fits TRBD1 or TRBD2 (5 bases each). The CDR3 is made up of 14 amino acids. V lost 4 bases and J 7 bases, leaving 17 bases between the germline ends. Germline lookup yields CDR1 MNHEY and CDR2 SMNVEV (reference sequence). CDR3 protein: CASSWGTGRMEQYF. The CDR3 DNA follows: TGTGCCAGCAGTTGGGGAACGGGACGGATGGAGCAGTACTTC.

This clone has more than one count but fewer than ten. This chain links TRBV6-2 or TRBV6-3 with TRBJ1-5; tentatively, D is TRBD1 (6 bases). Germline CDR1 is MNHEY and CDR2 is SVGEGT. CDR3 length equals 20 residues. Between the trimmed V and J ends, which lost 0 bases and 0 bases, there was a span of 21 bases. The CDR3 spells CASSYSIFLDSRYSNQPQHF. In DNA form, the CDR3 reads TGTGCCAGCAGTTACTCGATTTTCTTGGACAGCCGATATAGCAATCAGCCCCAGCATTTT.

The rearrangement links TRBV4-3 to TRBJ1-2, with no clear D. Germline V lookup: CDR1 LGHNA, CDR2 YSLEER. V lost 4 bases and J lost 8, with 20 bases in between. The CDR3 is 15 amino acids. The CDR3 DNA is TGCGCCAGCAGCCGGGGTGAGGGCGCGCCGGACGGCTACACCTTC. Protein: CASSRGEGAPDGYTF.

This chain links TRBV7-8 with TRBJ2-3; possibly TRBD2 for D (5 bases). Germline CDR1 SGHVS, CDR2 FQNEAQ. The CDR3 consists of 15 residues. The V gene lost 2 bases and the J gene lost 1 base, with 10 bases spanning the gap. CDR3 DNA: TGTGCCAGCAGCTTAAAGGCGGGCGGCACAGATACGCAGTATTTT. Encoded protein: CASSLKAGGTDTQYF.

The CDR3 here is CAREEGTDTQYF. For the CDR3, the DNA is TGTGCCAGAGAGGAGGGGACAGATACGCAGTATTTT. The rearrangement joins TRBV2 to TRBJ2-3; a weak D match, TRBD2 (6 bases). The CDR3 is 12 amino acids. Deletions cut 9 bases from V and 3 bases from J, with 10 bases between. Germline V gives CDR1 SNHLY, CDR2 FYNNEI.

The rearrangement uses TRBV15 and TRBJ2-7; D perhaps matches TRBD2 (7 bases). Per germline, CDR1 LNHNV and CDR2 YYDKDF (reference sequence). The V end was cut by 3 bases, the J end by 5 bases, with 20 bases between. This CDR3 comprises 16 residues. CDR3 residues: CATSRGRRGRFDEQYF. The CDR3 nucleotides read TGTGCCACCAGCAGGGGGAGGCGGGGGCGCTTCGACGAGCAGTACTTC. Supplemented by reference TRBV15 and TRBJ2-7, the full variable domain reads DAMVIQNPRYQVTQFGKPVTLSCSQTLNHNVMYWYQQKSSQAPKLLFHYYDKDFNNEADTPDNFQSRRPNTSFCFLDIRSPGLGDTAMYLCATSRGRRGRFDEQYFGPGTRLTVT.